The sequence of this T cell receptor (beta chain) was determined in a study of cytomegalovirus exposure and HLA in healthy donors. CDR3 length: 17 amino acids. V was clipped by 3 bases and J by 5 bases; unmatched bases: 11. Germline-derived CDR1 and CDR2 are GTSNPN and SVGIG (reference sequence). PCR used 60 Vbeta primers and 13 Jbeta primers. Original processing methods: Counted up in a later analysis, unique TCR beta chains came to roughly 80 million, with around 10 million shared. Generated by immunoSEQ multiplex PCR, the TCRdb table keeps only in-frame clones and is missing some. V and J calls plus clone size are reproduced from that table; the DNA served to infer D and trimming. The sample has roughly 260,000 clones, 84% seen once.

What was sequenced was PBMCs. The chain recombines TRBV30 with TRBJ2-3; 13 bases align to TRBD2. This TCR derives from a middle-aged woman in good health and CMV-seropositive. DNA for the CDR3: TGTGCCTGGAGCATTTCCCGGACTAGCGGGAGTGAAGATACGCAGTATTTT. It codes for CAWSISRTSGSEDTQYF.